These T cell receptor beta chains were read from a single sample in a study of T cells in Graves' hyperthyroidism and ophthalmopathy. TCRdb analysed the multiplex PCR reads with MiXCR anew, one entry per CDR3 protein. The sample contains over 500,000 distinct CDR3 sequences, 16% of which appear only once. Specimen: blood. Every receptor here comes from a woman aged 25 to 39 with Graves' ophthalmopathy. Each CDR3 is given with its conserved first and last residue.

v_call: TRBV11-2; j_call: TRBJ2-3; cdr3_aa: CASSARTSGLADTQYF
v_call: TRBV2; j_call: TRBJ1-4; cdr3_aa: CASSGGGFSEKLFF
v_call: TRBV9; j_call: TRBJ2-1; cdr3_aa: CASSPGALGGHNEQFF
v_call: TRBV5-5; j_call: TRBJ1-5; cdr3_aa: CASSLMGGDSNQPQHF
v_call: TRBV12-3/TRBV12-4; j_call: TRBJ2-1; cdr3_aa: CASTPSGGYNEQFF
v_call: TRBV6-1; j_call: TRBJ2-1; cdr3_aa: CASRDRGGYNEQFF
v_call: TRBV7-8; j_call: TRBJ1-4; cdr3_aa: CASSWNPIATNEKLFF
v_call: TRBV6-1; j_call: TRBJ1-5; cdr3_aa: CASSAWAGERNQPQHF
v_call: TRBV11-2; j_call: TRBJ2-7; cdr3_aa: CASSSTGWRERVQYF
v_call: TRBV7-8; j_call: TRBJ2-7; cdr3_aa: CASSSPSRGKFEQYF
v_call: TRBV28; j_call: TRBJ2-7; cdr3_aa: CASSSTPGLAGHEQYF
v_call: TRBV28; j_call: TRBJ1-2; cdr3_aa: CASEDPYAGTHYGYTF
v_call: TRBV20-1; j_call: TRBJ2-1; cdr3_aa: CSARDRLATYNEQFF
v_call: TRBV12-3/TRBV12-4; j_call: TRBJ2-3; cdr3_aa: CASNARQGGTDTQYF
v_call: TRBV29-1; j_call: TRBJ2-2; cdr3_aa: CSVDIRNTGELFF
v_call: TRBV6-1; j_call: TRBJ2-2; cdr3_aa: CASIHTLGLAKTGELFF
v_call: TRBV28; j_call: TRBJ2-2; cdr3_aa: CASSLKWELFF
v_call: TRBV30; j_call: TRBJ1-2; cdr3_aa: CAADRPFYGYTF
v_call: TRBV6-2/TRBV6-3; j_call: TRBJ2-7; cdr3_aa: CASSYRYKKSAEQYF
v_call: TRBV10-3; j_call: TRBJ2-7; cdr3_aa: CAIASPRGNYEQYF
v_call: TRBV5-1; j_call: TRBJ1-3; cdr3_aa: CASSPEDTLSGNTIYF
v_call: TRBV27; j_call: TRBJ2-7; cdr3_aa: CASSLILRPLGQYF
v_call: TRBV5-8; j_call: TRBJ1-5; cdr3_aa: CASSLFRLGQGSNQPQHF
v_call: TRBV7-9; j_call: TRBJ1-1; cdr3_aa: CASSLMQNTEAFF
v_call: TRBV6-1; j_call: TRBJ2-7; cdr3_aa: CASSSTGLYYEQYF
v_call: TRBV20-1; j_call: TRBJ2-7; cdr3_aa: CSAISPEYEQYF
v_call: TRBV6-1; j_call: TRBJ2-3; cdr3_aa: CASRRTSGSLTDTQYF
v_call: TRBV7-9; j_call: TRBJ1-2; cdr3_aa: CASSGRRHYGYTF
v_call: TRBV19; j_call: TRBJ2-1; cdr3_aa: CASSIDKSGRANNEQFF
v_call: TRBV19; j_call: TRBJ2-1; cdr3_aa: CASSFRLAGSYNEQFF
v_call: TRBV12-3/TRBV12-4; j_call: TRBJ1-5; cdr3_aa: CASSFRTGGSNQPQHF
v_call: TRBV6-2/TRBV6-3; j_call: TRBJ2-2; cdr3_aa: CASSPGRSGELFF
v_call: TRBV19; j_call: TRBJ1-1; cdr3_aa: CASRGPVTEAFF
v_call: TRBV20-1; j_call: TRBJ1-1; cdr3_aa: CSARDIVRNTEAFF
v_call: TRBV7-3; j_call: TRBJ2-1; cdr3_aa: CASSLLPNTGTGFANEQFF
v_call: TRBV30; j_call: TRBJ2-7; cdr3_aa: CAWDASTGTEQYF